The present TCR beta chain was sequenced within a study of cytomegalovirus exposure and HLA in healthy donors. General observations from the study: It was likely that a cluster of highly shared sequence variants was a sequencing artifact. Reportedly, HLA-A and HLA-B alleles of most subjects were accurately predicted from TCR beta.

The V gene lost 4 bases and the J gene lost 2 bases, with 10 bases spanning the gap. The CDR3 has 14 residues. Germline CDR1 SGHDN, CDR2 FVKESK. With respect to this clone: Its antigen is as yet unknown.

Healthy bone marrow donors supplied every sample. Likely unrecorded immune exposures existed in these nominally healthy donors. The PCR employed 60 Vbeta primers together with 13 Jbeta primers. Data came from immunoSEQ multiplex PCR; TCRdb stores just in-frame clones and leaves some out. Of roughly 56,000 clones in the sample, roughly 86% are singletons; the top ten hold approximately 1.4%. The chain joins TRBV14 to TRBJ2-3; D possibly corresponds to TRBD2 (5 bases). The receptor was isolated from a man younger than 35 in good health and CMV-seronegative. The material sequenced was PBMCs. CDR3 in DNA: TGTGCCAGCAGCCCTGGACTTCTCACAGATACGCAGTATTTT. Its protein product is CASSPGLLTDTQYF.